These 14 T cell receptor beta chains came from one sample sequenced in a study of blood T cell repertoires in COVID-19. Data came from immunoSEQ multiplex PCR; TCRdb stores just in-frame clones and leaves some out. The repertoire holds about 56,000 clones, with around 90% as singletons. Source material: peripheral blood. The receptors derive from a human donor in a cohort sampled during active COVID-19.

The rearrangement uses TRBV7-8 and TRBJ1-3, with D possibly TRBD1 on 6 matching bases. The CDR3 totals 16 residues. The germline CDR1 and CDR2 sequences are SGHVS and FQNEAQ. Trimming shortened V by 0 bases and J by 4 bases, and 13 bases separated the two germline ends. In DNA, the CDR3 is TGTGCCAGCAGCTTAGCTCCCCGGACAGCAGGAAACACCATATATTTT. It encodes CASSLAPRTAGNTIYF.

The rearrangement uses TRBV5-4 and TRBJ2-1; 8 bases match TRBD2. J gave up 2 bases and V 0 bases, and 1 base lay outside the gene matches. CDR1 and CDR2 from the germline V gene are SGHNT and YYREEE (reference sequence). The CDR3 runs 15 residues. The CDR3 bases are TGTGCCAGCAGCTTGGAGGGACTAGCCTACAATGAGCAGTTCTTC. Translating it yields CASSLEGLAYNEQFF.

V usage is TRBV9 and J usage is TRBJ1-3, with TRBD1 matching over 7 bases. The V and J ends lost 2 bases and 3 bases, in that order; junction bases with no gene match: 11. The CDR3 sequence is 17 residues long. From germline, CDR1 is SGDLS and CDR2 YYNGEE. Here the CDR3 DNA reads TGTGCCAGCAGCGTTTCGGGACAGATCGTCTTTGGAAACACCATATATTTT. Encoded protein: CASSVSGQIVFGNTIYF.

V usage is TRBV19 and J usage is TRBJ2-3, with D possibly being TRBD2 (6 bases). Germline lookup yields CDR1 LNHDA and CDR2 SQIVND (reference sequence). The CDR3 extends over 14 amino acids. V lost 7 bases, J lost 6 bases, and 17 bases lay in between. The CDR3 DNA sequence: TGTGCCAGTAAGGGACGGGGGTCGTCGGATACGCAGTATTTT. It encodes CASKGRGSSDTQYF.

This sequence joins TRBV4-3 and TRBJ2-3; 10 nucleotides agree with TRBD2. Germline V CDR1 and CDR2: LGHNA, YSLEER. Trimming took 0 bases from V and 6 from J; bases not matched to a gene: 9. The CDR3 extends over 17 amino acids. CDR3 region: CASSQDLLAGARDTQYF. The CDR3 DNA reads TGCGCCAGCAGCCAAGATCTGCTAGCGGGGGCGAGGGATACGCAGTATTTT.

The sample holds one count of this clone. The J gene is TRBJ1-3, the V gene TRBV27; D might be TRBD1 (5 bases). This CDR3 is 14 amino acids long. Germline assignment: CDR1 MNHEY and CDR2 SMNVEV (reference sequence). Trimming stripped 2 bases from V and 4 bases from J, with 9 bases between. CDR3 amino acids: CASSLTGGGNTIYF. For the CDR3, the DNA is TGTGCCAGCAGTTTAACCGGGGGGGGAAACACCATATATTTT.

The chain carries TRBV19 and TRBJ2-4, with 9 nucleotides matching TRBD1. The CDR3 loop spans 14 amino acids. The V gene's germline CDR1 is LNHDA and CDR2 SQIVND (reference sequence). J lost 11 bases, V lost 3 bases, and 8 bases had no gene match. CDR3 sequence: CASSMDRGGLVQYF. In DNA form, the CDR3 reads TGTGCCAGTAGTATGGACAGGGGTGGGTTGGTTCAGTACTTC.

The chain recombines TRBV3-1 (or the pseudogene TRBV3-2) with TRBJ2-1, with 10 bases matching TRBD1. The J segment lost 4 bases and the V segment lost 0 bases, leaving 6 bases of the junction unmatched. The CDR3 is 17 residues long. Germline CDR1 is LGHDT and CDR2 is YNNKEL (reference sequence). The CDR3: CASSQEWGTGAYNEQFF. CDR3 DNA sequence: TGTGCCAGCAGCCAAGAGTGGGGGACAGGGGCTTACAATGAGCAGTTCTTC.

This chain connects TRBV13 to TRBJ2-5; 7 nucleotides align to TRBD1. V lost 3 bases, J lost 0 bases, and 13 bases stayed unmatched. The germline CDR1 and CDR2 sequences are PRHDT and FYEKMQ (reference sequence). The CDR3 runs to 18 residues. As DNA, the CDR3 is TGTGCCAGCAGCTTGACAGGGCGAATCGGCTGGTACCAAGAGACCCAGTACTTC. Its protein product is CASSLTGRIGWYQETQYF. The full variable domain, its missing parts supplied by reference TRBV13 and TRBJ2-5, is AAGVIQSPRHLIKEKRETATLKCYPIPRHDTVYWYQQGPGQDPQFLISFYEKMQSDKGSIPDRFSAQQFSDYHSELNMSSLELGDSALYFCASSLTGRIGWYQETQYFGPGTRLLVL.

CDR3: CASRRQGQGAVEQYF. The CDR3 coding sequence is TGTGCCAGCAGACGCCAGGGACAGGGGGCGGTCGAGCAGTACTTC. The chain is built from TRBV6-1 and TRBJ2-7, with 12 bases lining up with TRBD1. Germline values: CDR1 MNHNS, CDR2 SASEGT. This CDR3 region has 15 residues. Trimming removed 6 bases from V and 6 bases from J; junction bases left unmatched: 9.

The chain links TRBV6-6 to TRBJ2-3; 10 bases map to TRBD1. V lost 5 bases and J lost 2; bases outside the gene matches: 10. The CDR3 runs 17 residues. Germline V gene lookup returns CDR1 MNHNY and CDR2 SVGAGI (reference sequence). DNA of the CDR3: TGTGCCAGCAGTCAGTCCCGGGACAGGGGTCACACAGATACGCAGTATTTT. Amino acids: CASSQSRDRGHTDTQYF.

The chain employs TRBV10-3 and TRBJ2-5; 8 bases match TRBD1. Germline lookup yields CDR1 ENHRY and CDR2 SYGVKD. V was clipped by 5 bases and J by 4 bases; unmatched bases: 6. This CDR3 region has 14 residues. CDR3 region: CAISNDRGGETQYF. The CDR3 region has the DNA TGTGCCATCAGTAATGACAGGGGAGGAGAGACCCAGTACTTC.

CDR3 bases: TGTGCCAGCAGCTTGAGGAGGACGGGGAACACTGAAGCTTTCTTT. This codes for CASSLRRTGNTEAFF. This chain connects TRBV13 to TRBJ1-1; the D is unclear. Germline-derived CDR1 and CDR2 are PRHDT and FYEKMQ (reference sequence). The CDR3 sequence is 15 residues long. The V and J ends lost 3 bases and 1 base respectively, with 12 bases between them.

V usage is TRBV4-3 and J usage is TRBJ2-1; TRBD1 matches 9 bases. The V segment lost 3 bases and the J segment 9 bases; nucleotides outside the gene matches: 9. The V gene's germline CDR1 is LGHNA and CDR2 YSLEER. The CDR3 runs 15 residues. CDR3 region: CASSHWDRDSREQFF. The CDR3 bases are TGCGCCAGCAGCCATTGGGACAGGGACAGCCGTGAGCAGTTCTTC.